The clone carrying this T cell receptor (beta chain) was recorded a few times. The antigen remains unidentified. These data come from a study of response to subunit inactivated influenza vaccine. Study-wide results and caveats: Authors suggested few new T cells are recruited by each seasonal influenza vaccination.

Germline V gene lookup returns CDR1 DFQATT and CDR2 SNEGSKA (reference sequence). CDR3 length: 15 residues. The ends were cut back, 1 base at V and 2 bases at J, with 14 bases in the middle. TCRdb redid the calling of the RT-PCR reads with MiXCR, one entry per CDR3 protein. The table records hundreds of thousands of distinct CDR3 sequences, more than 15% of them present only once. The specimen was PBMCs from blood, collected 11 to 12 days after vaccination. This chain connects TRBV20-1 to TRBJ2-5; TRBD1 is a possible D gene (6 bases). The sequence was obtained from a man aged 50-59 years who received an inactivated influenza vaccine. The CDR3 region is CSARGVRDKQETQYF. The CDR3 bases are TGCAGTGCTAGAGGGGTACGGGACAAACAAGAGACCCAGTACTTC.